Below are 28 T cell receptor beta chains sequenced from a single sample in a study of human T cells and chemical hapten exposure. Time point here: patch test 2, 6 weeks after DPC sensitization. The treatment was: therapeutic diphenylcyclopropenone sensitization with weekly scalp DPC. TCRdb ran MiXCR on the RACE reads and lists one entry per CDR3 protein. This table has 350,000 to 400,000 distinct CDR3 sequences, around 6% appearing once. Material: whole blood, obtained in connection with sensitization to the hapten diphenylcyclopropenone (DPC). The source is a woman under 30 with alopecia areata. Some clones in this sample may be carry-over from other donors' samples.

This clonotype was seen ten or more times. The V and J genes are TRBV14 and TRBJ2-2, with D possibly TRBD1 on 5 matching bases. CDR3 size: 16 residues. Trimming took off 1 base at V and 6 bases at J, with 15 bases between the two ends. Germline V lookup: CDR1 SGHDN, CDR2 FVKESK. CDR3 protein: CASSQVAGNIAGELFF. The CDR3 DNA reads as TGTGCCAGCAGCCAAGTGGCAGGGAATATCGCCGGGGAGCTGTTTTTT.

This clonotype was counted only a few times. The chain carries TRBV6-1 and TRBJ2-1; TRBD2 is a possible D gene (6 bases). The germline gives CDR1 MNHNS, CDR2 SASEGT. This CDR3 region has 15 residues. Trimming stripped 3 bases from V and 14 bases from J, with 23 bases between. The CDR3 reads CASSELRLATSLEFF. CDR3 DNA sequence: TGTGCCAGCAGTGAGTTGAGGCTAGCGACCTCACTAGAGTTCTTC.

This clonotype has just a few counts. The chain employs TRBV5-1 and TRBJ2-3; D may correspond to TRBD1 or TRBD2 (5 bases each). The germline gives CDR1 SGHRS, CDR2 YFSETQ. This CDR3 has 15 residues. V was clipped by 0 bases and J by 0 bases, with 8 bases between them. CDR3 loop: CASSLEGRSTDTQYF. DNA for the CDR3: TGCGCCAGCAGCTTGGAGGGACGTAGCACAGATACGCAGTATTTT.

Note on this clonotype: One end of the junction is discordant with germline, which a read error may explain. This sequence joins TRBV28 and TRBJ2-7; D might be TRBD2 (6 bases). Germline V gene sequence: CDR1 MDHEN, CDR2 SYDVKM. This CDR3 comprises 15 residues. CDR3 loop: CASSLPPTSSYEHYF. Here the CDR3 DNA reads TGTGCCAGCAGTTTACCTCCAACTAGCTCCTACGAGCATTACTTC.

This clonotype was picked up many times. The chain recombines TRBV2 with TRBJ2-5; no definite D call. The germline gives CDR1 SNHLY, CDR2 FYNNEI. V shed 1 base and J shed 5 bases, with 2 bases lying between them. The CDR3 spans 11 residues. CDR3 sequence reads: CASSEEETQYF. The CDR3 region has the DNA TGTGCCAGCAGTGAAGAGGAGACCCAGTACTTC.

This sequence joins TRBV6-2 or TRBV6-3 and TRBJ2-1; 14 positions agree with TRBD2. CDR3 length: 14 residues. V lost 10 bases and J lost 9; bases outside the gene matches: 8. Germline values: CDR1 MNHEY, CDR2 SVGEGT. In DNA form, the CDR3 reads TGTGCCACCTTAGGGGGACTAGCGGGGGCTGAGCAGTTCTTC. Its protein product is CATLGGLAGAEQFF.

This clonotype was counted between two and nine times. V is TRBV28 and J is TRBJ2-7, with TRBD1 matching over 11 bases. CDR1 and CDR2 from the germline V gene are MDHEN and SYDVKM. This CDR3 has 15 amino acids. V shed 5 bases and J 3 bases; nucleotides not matched to a gene: 6. CDR3 sequence: CASSTGTGGFYEQYF. In DNA, the CDR3 is TGTGCCAGCAGTACCGGGACAGGGGGATTCTACGAGCAGTACTTC.

J is TRBJ2-5 and V is TRBV4-3; TRBD1 aligns across 9 bases. This CDR3 region has 15 residues. V shed 0 bases, J shed 7 bases, and the junction held 6 bases outside the gene matches. Germline values: CDR1 LGHNA, CDR2 YSLEER. CDR3 loop: CASSQEGDRDGTQYF. The CDR3 DNA reads TGCGCCAGCAGCCAAGAAGGGGACAGGGATGGGACCCAGTACTTC.

This clonotype has at least ten counts. The rearrangement joins TRBV12-3 or TRBV12-4 to TRBJ1-1, with D perhaps TRBD1 (5 bases). V was shortened by 5 bases and J by 3 bases, with 16 bases between the two germline ends. CDR3 length equals 15 residues. The CDR3 DNA reads TGTGCCAGCAGTCTCCAGCGGGGCACGGACACTGAAGCTTTCTTT. This translates into CASSLQRGTDTEAFF.

This chain uses TRBV6-5 with TRBJ2-1; 10 nucleotides line up with TRBD2. The J segment lost 8 bases and the V segment lost 0 bases, leaving 13 bases of the junction unmatched. Germline assignment: CDR1 MNHEY and CDR2 SVGAGI. The CDR3 sequence is 18 residues long. CDR3 DNA sequence: TGTGCCAGCAGTTACTCAGGTCTAGGACTAGCGGATCTACATGAGCAGTTCTTC. Protein sequence: CASSYSGLGLADLHEQFF.

This clonotype has at least ten counts. The chain uses TRBV20-1 and TRBJ1-2; D perhaps matches TRBD1 (5 bases). Deletions cut 1 base from V and 3 bases from J, with 12 bases between. Germline V CDR1 and CDR2: DFQATT, SNEGSKA (reference sequence). This CDR3 comprises 14 residues. The CDR3 loop is CSARVDGDDYGYTF. The DNA for the CDR3 is TGCAGTGCTAGAGTAGATGGGGACGACTATGGCTACACCTTC.

In its sample, this clonotype was seen many times. CDR3 protein: CASRLTDREGNSPLHF. CDR3 in DNA: TGTGCCAGCAGGCTTACGGACAGGGAAGGTAATTCACCCCTCCACTTT. The rearrangement links TRBV12-3 or TRBV12-4 to TRBJ1-6; 8 positions agree with TRBD1. Unmatched junction bases numbered 10, after V lost 6 bases and J lost 6 bases. This CDR3 has 16 amino acids.

The V and J genes are TRBV12-5 and TRBJ1-2, with 9 nucleotides matching TRBD1. Germline V gene lookup returns CDR1 LGHNT and CDR2 FRNRAP. The CDR3 contains 16 residues. Unmatched junction bases numbered 11, after V lost 5 bases and J lost 4 bases. CDR3 coding DNA: TGTGCTAGTGGTCGAATCCACCCGACAGGGGGCTATGGCTACACCTTC. As protein: CASGRIHPTGGYGYTF.

There are many counts of this clonotype. The chain is built from TRBV29-1 and TRBJ2-5, with a possible D match to TRBD2 (5 bases). V gave up 6 bases and J gave up 3 bases, with 14 bases separating them. Germline V lookup: CDR1 SQVTM, CDR2 ANQGSEA. The CDR3 loop spans 13 amino acids. The DNA of the CDR3 is TGCAGCGTAAGTGGTCGGGGTGAAGAGACCCAGTACTTC. It encodes CSVSGRGEETQYF.

The genes are TRBV7-9 and TRBJ1-2, with a weak D call TRBD1 (6 bases). This CDR3 comprises 15 residues. Trimming left V 1 base short and J 6 bases short, with 15 bases between. Germline values: CDR1 SEHNR, CDR2 FQNEAQ (reference sequence). CDR3 DNA: TGTGCCAGCAGCTTAGAAGGCAGGGGCGGGGATGGCTACACCTTC. This gives the protein CASSLEGRGGDGYTF.

This rearrangement joins TRBV5-6 to TRBJ2-5; unclear D gene. Trimming removed 0 bases from V and 2 bases from J, with 8 bases in between. The germline V gene has CDR1 SGHDT and CDR2 YYEEEE. The length of the CDR3 is 14 residues. The DNA of the CDR3 is TGTGCCAGCAGCTTGGGACTCAATCAAGAGACCCAGTACTTC. Protein: CASSLGLNQETQYF.

This clonotype was observed many times. V usage is TRBV4-1 and J usage is TRBJ1-1, with D possibly TRBD1 on 6 matching bases. Germline V gene lookup returns CDR1 MGHRA and CDR2 YSYEKL. This CDR3 comprises 16 residues. The ends were cut back, 0 bases at V and 0 bases at J, with 11 bases in the middle. CDR3 sequence: CASSQDFGGLNTEAFF. As DNA, the CDR3 is TGCGCCAGCAGCCAAGATTTTGGGGGCTTGAACACTGAAGCTTTCTTT.

The chain combines TRBV2 with TRBJ1-5, with 8 bases lining up with TRBD1. V lost 6 bases to trimming and J lost 0 bases; unmatched junction nucleotides: 4. This CDR3 has 15 residues. Per germline, CDR1 SNHLY and CDR2 FYNNEI. The CDR3 DNA follows: TGTGCCAGCAGGGGGACAGGCCATAGCAATCAGCCCCAGCATTTT. It translates to CASRGTGHSNQPQHF.

This clonotype was recorded at least ten times. The chain employs TRBV6-2 or TRBV6-3 and TRBJ1-1; a possible D gene is TRBD1 (6 bases). CDR3 length: 12 amino acids. The V and J ends lost 6 bases and 11 bases respectively, with 16 bases between them. The germline V gene has CDR1 MNHEY and CDR2 SVGEGT. The DNA of the CDR3 is TGTGCCAGCAGCCAGAACGAAGGGGGGGCTTTCTTT. This codes for CASSQNEGGAFF.

This clonotype appeared a few times. This chain uses TRBV28 with TRBJ2-1; D call uncertain. This CDR3 contains 14 residues. V was shortened by 7 bases and J by 0 bases, with 10 bases between the two germline ends. CDR1 MDHEN and CDR2 SYDVKM come from the germline V gene. The CDR3 DNA follows: TGTGCCAGCAAAACACAGAGCTCCTACAATGAGCAGTTCTTC. The encoded protein is CASKTQSSYNEQFF.

At least ten counts were recorded for this clonotype. The chain links TRBV7-2 to TRBJ1-4, with a weak D call TRBD1 (5 bases). The ends were cut back, 2 bases at V and 0 bases at J, with 10 bases in the middle. The CDR3 spans 16 residues. Germline CDR1 reads SGHTA; CDR2 reads FQGNSA. The CDR3 sequence: CASSLRQPATNEKLFF. The CDR3 nucleotides read TGTGCCAGCAGCTTACGACAGCCCGCAACTAATGAAAAACTGTTTTTT.

The sample holds many counts of this clonotype. The J gene is TRBJ2-5, the V gene TRBV14; D uncertain. Germline-derived CDR1 and CDR2 are SGHDN and FVKESK. The ends were cut back, 0 bases at V and 1 base at J, with 12 bases in the middle. The CDR3 is 16 amino acids. CDR3: CASSQDYLARQETQYF. CDR3 sequence (DNA): TGTGCCAGCAGCCAAGATTATCTGGCCCGCCAAGAGACCCAGTACTTC.

This clonotype was detected many times. This rearrangement joins TRBV7-2 to TRBJ1-5, with D perhaps matching TRBD1 (5 bases). In germline, CDR1 is SGHTA, CDR2 FQGNSA. This CDR3 spans 15 amino acids. Deletions cut 4 bases from V and 0 bases from J, with 10 bases between. The CDR3 DNA is TGTGCCAGCAGCTCTCTCAGGGATAGCAATCAGCCCCAGCATTTT. Translated: CASSSLRDSNQPQHF.

This clonotype came up many times. J is TRBJ1-5 and V is TRBV6-5, with 9 bases lining up with TRBD1. Germline loops: CDR1 MNHEY, CDR2 SVGAGI. Losses at the gene ends were 5 bases for V and 2 bases for J; bases not matched to a gene: 7. The CDR3 consists of 16 residues. The CDR3 coding sequence is TGTGCCAGCAGTCACCGGGACAGGGACGGCAATCAGCCCCAGCATTTT. It is translated as CASSHRDRDGNQPQHF.

Ten or more counts support this clonotype. This chain connects TRBV4-2 to TRBJ2-3; 9 bases fit TRBD2. The CDR3 runs 17 residues. The V and J ends lost 0 bases and 1 base, in that order; junction bases with no gene match: 5. From germline, CDR1 is LGHNA and CDR2 YNFKEQ. The CDR3 bases are TGTGCCAGCAGCCAAGAACAGGCTAGCGGGGGCACAGATACGCAGTATTTT. It encodes CASSQEQASGGTDTQYF.

This clonotype was counted at least ten times. This sequence joins TRBV29-1 and TRBJ2-5; 9 bases are a match to TRBD1. Germline CDR1 is SQVTM and CDR2 is ANQGSEA. The V gene end was trimmed by 2 bases and the J gene end by 5 bases; junction bases not matched to a gene: 9. The CDR3 is 15 amino acids. The CDR3 spells CSVEQRDRAVETQYF. CDR3 sequence (DNA): TGCAGCGTTGAACAAAGGGACAGGGCGGTGGAGACCCAGTACTTC.

The chain links TRBV2 to TRBJ2-3; D is ambiguous. Germline V gene lookup returns CDR1 SNHLY and CDR2 FYNNEI. Trimming took 3 bases from V and 2 from J, leaving 12 bases between them. This CDR3 contains 15 residues. The DNA for the CDR3 is TGTGCCAGCAGTGACGACCTAACCTTCACAGATACGCAGTATTTT. Translation: CASSDDLTFTDTQYF.

The genes are TRBV4-1 and TRBJ2-4, with D perhaps TRBD2 (5 bases). The CDR3 consists of 16 residues. Germline V gene sequence: CDR1 MGHRA, CDR2 YSYEKL. V was clipped by 3 bases and J by 0 bases, with 12 bases between them. This CDR3 is CASSQDAGIAKNIQYF. The CDR3 nucleotides are TGCGCCAGCAGCCAGGATGCGGGCATAGCCAAAAACATTCAGTACTTC.